Listed below are T cell receptor beta chains from one sample, sequenced in a study of blood T cell repertoires in COVID-19. Data came from immunoSEQ multiplex PCR; TCRdb stores just in-frame clones and leaves some out. This table has 97,000 or so clones, 75% to 95% appearing once. The sample was peripheral blood. The source of these receptors is a man aged 18 to 30 with acute or convalescent COVID-19. Both conserved end residues are part of each CDR3. D genes are given only for firm matches. Expanded clones get a size class; other rows say once, few or many, or leave the size out.

len: 14
j_gene: TRBJ1-4
v_gene: TRBV5-1
abundance: -
d_gene: TRBD1
CDR3nt: TGCGCCAGCAGCTCAGGGGGCGTAGGCGAAAAACTGTTTTTT
CDR3aa: CASSSGGVGEKLFF

len: 15
j_gene: TRBJ1-3
v_gene: TRBV15
abundance: -
d_gene: TRBD1
CDR3nt: TGTGCCACCAGCGGGGGACAGAGCTCTGGAAACACCATATATTTT
CDR3aa: CATSGGQSSGNTIYF

len: 15
j_gene: TRBJ1-3
v_gene: TRBV30
abundance: many
d_gene: -
CDR3nt: TGTGCCTGGAGTAGGGACTCAGGCTCTGGAAACACCATATATTTT
CDR3aa: CAWSRDSGSGNTIYF

len: 18
j_gene: TRBJ1-5
v_gene: TRBV21-1
abundance: -
d_gene: -
CDR3nt: TGTGCCAGCAGCAAAGTAGTGCGTCAACCCCGAACCAATCAGCCCCAGCATTTT
CDR3aa: CASSKVVRQPRTNQPQHF

len: 15
j_gene: TRBJ1-5
v_gene: TRBV24-1
abundance: -
d_gene: TRBD1
CDR3nt: TGTGCCACCAGTGATGGACAGGGGGCTAGGCAGCCCCAGCATTTT
CDR3aa: CATSDGQGARQPQHF

len: 13
j_gene: TRBJ1-2
v_gene: TRBV5-1
abundance: -
d_gene: -
CDR3nt: TGCGCCAGCAGCTTGGACAAAGACTATGGCTACACCTTC
CDR3aa: CASSLDKDYGYTF

len: 15
j_gene: TRBJ1-1
v_gene: TRBV19
abundance: -
d_gene: TRBD1
CDR3nt: TGTGCCAGTAGTCTTGACAGGGCAGGGAACACTGAAGCTTTCTTT
CDR3aa: CASSLDRAGNTEAFF

len: 15
j_gene: TRBJ1-5
v_gene: TRBV7-8
abundance: once
d_gene: -
CDR3nt: TGTGCCAGCAGCTTAGTTTGGACAGGCAATCAGCCCCAGCATTTT
CDR3aa: CASSLVWTGNQPQHF

len: 14
j_gene: TRBJ1-1
v_gene: TRBV6-5
abundance: -
d_gene: -
CDR3nt: TGTGCCAGCAGTTATTCCGATTTGGCCACTGAAGCTTTCTTT
CDR3aa: CASSYSDLATEAFF

len: 13
j_gene: TRBJ1-1
v_gene: TRBV5-1
abundance: -
d_gene: -
CDR3nt: TGCGCCAGCGGGGACATGCGGTCCACTGAAGCTTTCTTT
CDR3aa: CASGDMRSTEAFF

len: 16
j_gene: TRBJ1-2
v_gene: TRBV9
abundance: -
d_gene: -
CDR3nt: TGTGCCAGCAGCCTAAAACCACAGGATCTGACCTATGGCTACACCTTC
CDR3aa: CASSLKPQDLTYGYTF

len: 18
j_gene: TRBJ1-3
v_gene: TRBV5-1
abundance: -
d_gene: TRBD1
CDR3nt: TGCGCCAGCAGCCCTCGGACAGGGGGCTCTTCGGAAGGAAACACCATATATTTT
CDR3aa: CASSPRTGGSSEGNTIYF

len: 15
j_gene: TRBJ1-4
v_gene: TRBV6-6
abundance: -
d_gene: -
CDR3nt: TGTGCCAGCAGTTCCGACAGTACAACTAATGAAAAACTGTTTTTT
CDR3aa: CASSSDSTTNEKLFF

len: 14
j_gene: TRBJ1-3
v_gene: TRBV19
abundance: -
d_gene: -
CDR3nt: TGTGCCAGTAGTCCTGGGGCCTCTGGAAACACCATATATTTT
CDR3aa: CASSPGASGNTIYF

len: 14
j_gene: TRBJ2-7
v_gene: TRBV10-2
abundance: -
d_gene: TRBD1
CDR3nt: TGCGCCAGCAGTGAGTCGGGGACAGGGTCCGAGCAGTACTTC
CDR3aa: CASSESGTGSEQYF

len: 15
j_gene: TRBJ2-1
v_gene: TRBV5-4
abundance: once
d_gene: TRBD1
CDR3nt: TGTGCCAGCAGAAAGGGACAGGGGACCTACAATGAGCAGTTCTTC
CDR3aa: CASRKGQGTYNEQFF

len: 16
j_gene: TRBJ1-2
v_gene: TRBV4-1
abundance: -
d_gene: TRBD1
CDR3nt: TGCGCCAGCAGCCAAGTGACAGGGACAATCTCGTATGGCTACACCTTC
CDR3aa: CASSQVTGTISYGYTF

len: 19
j_gene: TRBJ2-6
v_gene: TRBV19
abundance: -
d_gene: -
CDR3nt: TGTGCCAGTAGTATAGTAAGGACAGCCGGCCGAGGTGGGGCCAACGTCCTGACTTTC
CDR3aa: CASSIVRTAGRGGANVLTF

len: 16
j_gene: TRBJ2-3
v_gene: TRBV14
abundance: once
d_gene: -
CDR3nt: TGTGCCAGCAGCCAGTTCCGGACAGCCTCCACAGATACGCAGTATTTT
CDR3aa: CASSQFRTASTDTQYF

len: 13
j_gene: TRBJ1-1
v_gene: TRBV6-1
abundance: -
d_gene: -
CDR3nt: TGTGCCAGCAGTGAAGCGGGAGGCACTGAAGCTTTCTTT
CDR3aa: CASSEAGGTEAFF

len: 13
j_gene: TRBJ1-1
v_gene: TRBV24-1
abundance: -
d_gene: -
CDR3nt: TGTGCCACCACCGCCCCCTGGGGGGGTGCCGCTTTCTTT
CDR3aa: CATTAPWGGAAFF

len: 12
j_gene: TRBJ1-1
v_gene: TRBV7-2
abundance: -
d_gene: -
CDR3nt: TGTGCCAGCAGCTTAGTCCGGGCTGAAGCTTTCTTT
CDR3aa: CASSLVRAEAFF

len: 15
j_gene: TRBJ1-2
v_gene: TRBV6-5
abundance: -
d_gene: -
CDR3nt: TGTGCCAGCAGTTCCCAGCCGACAGCTAACTATGGCTACACCTTC
CDR3aa: CASSSQPTANYGYTF

len: 14
j_gene: TRBJ1-4
v_gene: TRBV5-6
abundance: -
d_gene: -
CDR3nt: TGTGCCAGCAGCTTGGTCGGGCGGGATGAAAAACTGTTTTTT
CDR3aa: CASSLVGRDEKLFF

len: 14
j_gene: TRBJ2-2
v_gene: TRBV29-1
abundance: -
d_gene: TRBD1
CDR3nt: TGCAGCGTAGGGACAGGTCGGCTAGCCGGGGAGCTGTTTTTT
CDR3aa: CSVGTGRLAGELFF

len: 14
j_gene: TRBJ2-5
v_gene: TRBV11-3
abundance: -
d_gene: TRBD2
CDR3nt: TGTGCCAGCAGCCGAGGAGGGAGGGAAGAGACCCAGTACTTC
CDR3aa: CASSRGGREETQYF

len: 15
j_gene: TRBJ1-1
v_gene: TRBV18
abundance: -
d_gene: TRBD1
CDR3nt: TGTGCCAGCTCACCACTTGGGACAGGAGGTACTGAAGCTTTCTTT
CDR3aa: CASSPLGTGGTEAFF

len: 17
j_gene: TRBJ2-2
v_gene: TRBV5-4
abundance: -
d_gene: TRBD1
CDR3nt: TGTGCCAGCAGCCCGGGGGTAGGACAGGGAATGCCCGGGGAGCTGTTTTTT
CDR3aa: CASSPGVGQGMPGELFF

len: 17
j_gene: TRBJ2-3
v_gene: TRBV7-8
abundance: -
d_gene: TRBD2
CDR3nt: TGTGCCAGCAGCTCCGGGGGAGGGGCAGCCAGCACAGATACGCAGTATTTT
CDR3aa: CASSSGGGAASTDTQYF

len: 14
j_gene: TRBJ2-1
v_gene: TRBV7-7
abundance: -
d_gene: -
CDR3nt: TGTGCCAGCAGCTTACTCTTCCAGAACAATGAGCAGTTCTTC
CDR3aa: CASSLLFQNNEQFF

len: 15
j_gene: TRBJ1-2
v_gene: TRBV14
abundance: medium-sized
d_gene: -
CDR3nt: TGTGCCAGCAGCCATCTCCCAGGCCTTATCTATGGCTACACCTTC
CDR3aa: CASSHLPGLIYGYTF

len: 15
j_gene: TRBJ2-1
v_gene: TRBV2
abundance: -
d_gene: TRBD1
CDR3nt: TGTGCCAGCAGTGGCTCGGGACAGACCTACAATGAGCAGTTCTTC
CDR3aa: CASSGSGQTYNEQFF

len: 13
j_gene: TRBJ2-1
v_gene: TRBV12-3/TRBV12-4
abundance: -
d_gene: -
CDR3nt: TGTGCCAGCAGCCCGAACAGGGGAGGTGAGCAGTTCTTC
CDR3aa: CASSPNRGGEQFF

len: 18
j_gene: TRBJ1-2
v_gene: TRBV11-2
abundance: -
d_gene: TRBD1
CDR3nt: TGTGCCAGCAGCTTCAAGGTCCGTACAGGGGATCGAGGCTATGGCTACACCTTC
CDR3aa: CASSFKVRTGDRGYGYTF

len: 13
j_gene: TRBJ2-7
v_gene: TRBV7-9
abundance: -
d_gene: -
CDR3nt: TGTGCCAGTACTGACAGTTACTCCTACGAGCAGTACTTC
CDR3aa: CASTDSYSYEQYF

len: 14
j_gene: TRBJ1-2
v_gene: TRBV3-1/TRBV3-2
abundance: once
d_gene: -
CDR3nt: TGTGCCAGCAGCCAAGAGGCGGGGGGCTATGGCTACACCTTC
CDR3aa: CASSQEAGGYGYTF

len: 15
j_gene: TRBJ1-2
v_gene: TRBV19
abundance: -
d_gene: TRBD1
CDR3nt: TGTGCCAGTAGCCCACAGGGGGGGCTTAACTATGGCTACACCTTC
CDR3aa: CASSPQGGLNYGYTF

len: 15
j_gene: TRBJ2-7
v_gene: TRBV2
abundance: -
d_gene: TRBD2
CDR3nt: TGTGCCAGCAGTGTGAGCGGGATCGATTCCTACGAGCAGTACTTC
CDR3aa: CASSVSGIDSYEQYF

len: 14
j_gene: TRBJ1-5
v_gene: TRBV19
abundance: -
d_gene: -
CDR3nt: TGTGCCAGTAATCCCCGGGACATTTATCAGCCCCAGCATTTT
CDR3aa: CASNPRDIYQPQHF

len: 15
j_gene: TRBJ1-2
v_gene: TRBV11-2
abundance: -
d_gene: -
CDR3nt: TGTGCCAGCAGCACTAGGACAGCAGCTAACTATGGCTACACCTTC
CDR3aa: CASSTRTAANYGYTF

len: 17
j_gene: TRBJ1-6
v_gene: TRBV5-1
abundance: few
d_gene: TRBD1
CDR3nt: TGCGCCAGCAGCGCCAAACAACGGACAGGGGGAGGACCCTCCCTCCACTTT
CDR3aa: CASSAKQRTGGGPSLHF

len: 14
j_gene: TRBJ2-1
v_gene: TRBV20-1
abundance: -
d_gene: TRBD1
CDR3nt: TGCAGTGCTAGTCACGGGACAGTATACAATGAGCAGTTCTTC
CDR3aa: CSASHGTVYNEQFF

len: 14
j_gene: TRBJ1-1
v_gene: TRBV2
abundance: -
d_gene: -
CDR3nt: TGTGCCAGCAGGGTACAGGGAAAGAACACTGAAGCTTTCTTT
CDR3aa: CASRVQGKNTEAFF

len: 16
j_gene: TRBJ2-1
v_gene: TRBV10-2
abundance: -
d_gene: TRBD1
CDR3nt: TGCGCCAGCAGTGAGTCGACAGGGGTCCCCTACAATGAGCAGTTCTTC
CDR3aa: CASSESTGVPYNEQFF

len: 14
j_gene: TRBJ1-6
v_gene: TRBV6-6
abundance: once
d_gene: TRBD1
CDR3nt: TGTGCCAGCAGACCCTCAGGGGGGCATTCACCCCTCCACTTT
CDR3aa: CASRPSGGHSPLHF